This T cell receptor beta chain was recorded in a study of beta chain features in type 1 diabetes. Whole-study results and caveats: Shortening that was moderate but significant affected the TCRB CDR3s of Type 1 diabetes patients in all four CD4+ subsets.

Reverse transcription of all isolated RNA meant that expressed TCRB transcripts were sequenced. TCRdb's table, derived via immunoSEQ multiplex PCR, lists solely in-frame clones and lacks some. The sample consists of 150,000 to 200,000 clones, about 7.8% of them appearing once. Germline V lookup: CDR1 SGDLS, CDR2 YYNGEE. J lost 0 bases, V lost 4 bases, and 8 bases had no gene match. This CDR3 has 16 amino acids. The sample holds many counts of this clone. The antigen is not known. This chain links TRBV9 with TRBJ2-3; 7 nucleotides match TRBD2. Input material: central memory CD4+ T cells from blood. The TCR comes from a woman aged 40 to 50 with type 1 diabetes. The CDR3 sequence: CASSSRLATSTDTQYF. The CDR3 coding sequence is TGTGCCAGCAGCTCCCGACTAGCCACAAGCACAGATACGCAGTATTTT.